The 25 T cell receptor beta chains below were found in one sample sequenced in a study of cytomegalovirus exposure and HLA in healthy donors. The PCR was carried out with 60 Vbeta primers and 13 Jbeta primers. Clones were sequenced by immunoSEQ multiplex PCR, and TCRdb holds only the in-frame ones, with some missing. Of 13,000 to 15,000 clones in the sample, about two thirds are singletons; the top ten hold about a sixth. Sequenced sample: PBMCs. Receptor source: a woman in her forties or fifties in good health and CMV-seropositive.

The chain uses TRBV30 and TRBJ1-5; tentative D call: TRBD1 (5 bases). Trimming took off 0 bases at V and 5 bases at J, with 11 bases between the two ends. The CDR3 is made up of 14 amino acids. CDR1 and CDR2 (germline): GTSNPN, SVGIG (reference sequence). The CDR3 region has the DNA TGTGCCTGGAGTGTACAGGCAGGGTATCAGCCCCAGCATTTT. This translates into CAWSVQAGYQPQHF.

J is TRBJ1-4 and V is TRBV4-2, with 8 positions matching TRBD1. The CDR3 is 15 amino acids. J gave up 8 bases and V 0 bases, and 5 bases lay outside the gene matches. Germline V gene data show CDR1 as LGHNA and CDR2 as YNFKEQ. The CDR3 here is CASSQDRQGFEKLFF. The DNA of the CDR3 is TGTGCCAGCAGCCAAGATCGACAGGGGTTCGAAAAACTGTTTTTT.

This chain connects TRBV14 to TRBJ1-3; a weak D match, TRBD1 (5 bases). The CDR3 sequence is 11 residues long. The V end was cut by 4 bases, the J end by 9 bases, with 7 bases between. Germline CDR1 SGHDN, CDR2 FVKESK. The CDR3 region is CASSLRGTIYF. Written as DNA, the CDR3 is TGTGCCAGCAGCCTAAGGGGCACCATATATTTT.

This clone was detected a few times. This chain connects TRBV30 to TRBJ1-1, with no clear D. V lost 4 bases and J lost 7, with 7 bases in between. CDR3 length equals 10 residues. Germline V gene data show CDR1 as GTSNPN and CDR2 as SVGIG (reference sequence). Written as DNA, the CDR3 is TGTGCCTGGATAGCAGTTGAAGCTTTCTTT. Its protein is CAWIAVEAFF.

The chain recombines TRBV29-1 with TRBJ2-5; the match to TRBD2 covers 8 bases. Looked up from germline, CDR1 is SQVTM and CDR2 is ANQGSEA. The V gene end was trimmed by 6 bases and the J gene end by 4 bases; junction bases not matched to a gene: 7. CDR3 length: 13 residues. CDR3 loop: CSVEPTSGETQYF. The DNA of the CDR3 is TGCAGCGTAGAGCCTACTAGCGGAGAGACCCAGTACTTC.

This chain's CDR3 is CASSPSAGALTLAFF. The CDR3, as DNA: TGCGCCAGCAGCCCGTCCGCAGGGGCGTTGACGTTGGCTTTCTTT. The chain carries TRBV4-3 and TRBJ1-1; perhaps TRBD1 as D (6 bases). The CDR3 is made up of 15 amino acids. Trimming took off 4 bases at V and 11 bases at J, with 23 bases between the two ends. Germline CDR1 and CDR2: LGHNA and YSLEER.

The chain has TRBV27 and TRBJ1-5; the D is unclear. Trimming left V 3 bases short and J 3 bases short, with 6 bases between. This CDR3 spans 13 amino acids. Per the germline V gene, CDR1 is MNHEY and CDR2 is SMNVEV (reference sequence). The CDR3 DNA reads TGTGCCAGCAGTTTTTCCTACAATCAGCCCCAGCATTTT. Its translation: CASSFSYNQPQHF.

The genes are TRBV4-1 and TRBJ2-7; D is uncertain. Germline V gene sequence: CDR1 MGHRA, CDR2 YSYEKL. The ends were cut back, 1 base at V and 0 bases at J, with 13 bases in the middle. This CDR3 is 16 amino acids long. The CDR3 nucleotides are TGCGCCAGCAGCCAAGGCGCAGGCTCCAGCTCCTACGAGCAGTACTTC. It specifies CASSQGAGSSSYEQYF.

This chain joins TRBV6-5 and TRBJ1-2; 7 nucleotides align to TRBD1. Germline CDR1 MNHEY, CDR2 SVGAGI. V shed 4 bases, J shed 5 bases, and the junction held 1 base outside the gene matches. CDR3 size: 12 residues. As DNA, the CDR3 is TGTGCCAGCAGTTTACAGGGGTATGGCTACACCTTC. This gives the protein CASSLQGYGYTF.

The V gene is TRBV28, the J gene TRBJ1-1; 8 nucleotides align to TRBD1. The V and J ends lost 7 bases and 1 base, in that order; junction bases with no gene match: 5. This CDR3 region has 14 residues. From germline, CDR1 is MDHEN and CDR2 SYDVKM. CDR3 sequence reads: CASTWTGRNTEAFF. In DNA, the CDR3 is TGTGCCAGCACCTGGACAGGGAGGAACACTGAAGCTTTCTTT.

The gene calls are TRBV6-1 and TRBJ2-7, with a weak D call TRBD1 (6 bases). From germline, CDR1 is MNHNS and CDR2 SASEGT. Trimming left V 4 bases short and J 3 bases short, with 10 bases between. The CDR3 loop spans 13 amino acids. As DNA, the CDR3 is TGTGCCAGCAGTGTGGGACATTTCTACGAGCAGTACTTC. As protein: CASSVGHFYEQYF.

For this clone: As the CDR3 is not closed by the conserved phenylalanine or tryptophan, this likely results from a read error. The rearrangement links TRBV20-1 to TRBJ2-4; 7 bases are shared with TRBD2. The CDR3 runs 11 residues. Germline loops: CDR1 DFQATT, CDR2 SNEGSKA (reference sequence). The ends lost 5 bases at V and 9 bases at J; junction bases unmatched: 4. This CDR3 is CSAAPGGIQYV. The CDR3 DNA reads TGCAGTGCTGCCCCGGGAGGCATTCAGTACGTC.

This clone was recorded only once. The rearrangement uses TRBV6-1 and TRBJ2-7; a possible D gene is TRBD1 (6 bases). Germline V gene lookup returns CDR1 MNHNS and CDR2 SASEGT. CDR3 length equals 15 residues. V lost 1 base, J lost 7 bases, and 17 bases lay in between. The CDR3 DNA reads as TGTGCCAGCAGTGAAGTGGGCAGGGGAGCTCCAGAGCAGTACTTC. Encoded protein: CASSEVGRGAPEQYF.

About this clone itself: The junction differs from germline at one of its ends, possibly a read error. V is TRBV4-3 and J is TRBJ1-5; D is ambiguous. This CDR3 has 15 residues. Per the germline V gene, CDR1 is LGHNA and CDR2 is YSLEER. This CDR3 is CASSQDFGGDQPQHF. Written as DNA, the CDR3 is TGCGCCAGCAGTCAAGATTTTGGAGGTGATCAGCCCCAGCATTTT.

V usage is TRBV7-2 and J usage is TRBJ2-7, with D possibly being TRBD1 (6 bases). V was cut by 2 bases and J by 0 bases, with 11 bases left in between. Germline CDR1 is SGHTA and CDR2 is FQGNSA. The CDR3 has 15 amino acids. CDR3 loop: CASSLWQGSSYEQYF. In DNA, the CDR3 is TGTGCCAGCAGCTTATGGCAGGGGTCCTCCTACGAGCAGTACTTC.

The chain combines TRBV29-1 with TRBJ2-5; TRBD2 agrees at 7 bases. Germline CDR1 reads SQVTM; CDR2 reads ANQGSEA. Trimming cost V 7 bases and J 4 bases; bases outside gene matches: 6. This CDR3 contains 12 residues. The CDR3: CSAGAGRETQYF. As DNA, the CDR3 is TGCAGCGCCGGAGCGGGGCGAGAGACCCAGTACTTC.

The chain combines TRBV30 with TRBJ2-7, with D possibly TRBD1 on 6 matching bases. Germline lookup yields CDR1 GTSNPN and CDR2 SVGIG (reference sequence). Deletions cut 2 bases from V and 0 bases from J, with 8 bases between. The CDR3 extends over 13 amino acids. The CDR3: CAWSPGVSYEQYF. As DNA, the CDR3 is TGTGCCTGGAGTCCAGGGGTCTCCTACGAGCAGTACTTC.

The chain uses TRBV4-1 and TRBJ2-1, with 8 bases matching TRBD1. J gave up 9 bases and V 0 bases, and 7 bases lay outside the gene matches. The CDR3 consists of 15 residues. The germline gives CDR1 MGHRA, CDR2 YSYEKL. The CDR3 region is CASSQEQDRVGEQFF. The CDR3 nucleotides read TGCGCCAGCAGCCAAGAGCAGGACAGGGTTGGTGAGCAGTTCTTC.

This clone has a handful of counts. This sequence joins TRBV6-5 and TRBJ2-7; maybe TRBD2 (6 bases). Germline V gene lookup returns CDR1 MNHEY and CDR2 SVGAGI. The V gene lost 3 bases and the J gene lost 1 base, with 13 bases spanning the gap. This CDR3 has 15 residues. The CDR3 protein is CASSYSGDPSYEQYF. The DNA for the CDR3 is TGTGCCAGCAGTTATTCGGGGGACCCATCCTACGAGCAGTACTTC.

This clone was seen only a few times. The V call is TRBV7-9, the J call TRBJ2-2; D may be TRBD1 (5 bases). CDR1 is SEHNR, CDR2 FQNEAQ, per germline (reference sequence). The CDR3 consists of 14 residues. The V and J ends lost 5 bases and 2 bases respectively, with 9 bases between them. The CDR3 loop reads CASSQDTNTGELFF. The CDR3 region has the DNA TGTGCCAGCAGCCAGGACACAAACACCGGGGAGCTGTTTTTT.

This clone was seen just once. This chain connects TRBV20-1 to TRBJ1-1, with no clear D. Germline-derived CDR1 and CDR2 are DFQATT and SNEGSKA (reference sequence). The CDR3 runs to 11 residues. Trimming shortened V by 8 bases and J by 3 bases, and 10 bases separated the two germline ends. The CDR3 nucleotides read TGCAGTCCCGAGAGGGACACTGAAGCTTTCTTT. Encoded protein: CSPERDTEAFF.

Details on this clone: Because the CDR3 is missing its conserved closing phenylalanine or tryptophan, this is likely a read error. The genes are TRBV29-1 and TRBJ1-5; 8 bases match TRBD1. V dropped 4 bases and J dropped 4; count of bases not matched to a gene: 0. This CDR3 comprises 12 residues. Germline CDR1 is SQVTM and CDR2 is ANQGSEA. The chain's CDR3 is CSVGTGNQPQHV. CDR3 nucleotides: TGCAGCGTTGGGACAGGGAATCAGCCCCAGCATGTT.

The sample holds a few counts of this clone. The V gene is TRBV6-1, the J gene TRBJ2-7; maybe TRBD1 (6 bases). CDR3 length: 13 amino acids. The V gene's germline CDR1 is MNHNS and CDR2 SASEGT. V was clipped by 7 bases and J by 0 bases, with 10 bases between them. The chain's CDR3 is CASTRTDSYEQYF. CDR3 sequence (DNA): TGTGCCAGCACCAGGACAGACTCCTACGAGCAGTACTTC.

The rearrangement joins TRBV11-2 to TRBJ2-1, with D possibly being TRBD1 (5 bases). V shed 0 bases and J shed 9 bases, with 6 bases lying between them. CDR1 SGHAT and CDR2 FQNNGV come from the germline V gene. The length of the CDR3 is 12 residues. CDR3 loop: CASSLDRAEQFF. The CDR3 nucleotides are TGTGCCAGCAGCTTAGACAGGGCTGAGCAGTTCTTC.

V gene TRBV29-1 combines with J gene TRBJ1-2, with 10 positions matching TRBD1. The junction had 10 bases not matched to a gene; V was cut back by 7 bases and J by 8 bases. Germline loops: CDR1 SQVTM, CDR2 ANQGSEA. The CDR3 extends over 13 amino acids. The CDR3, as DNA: TGCAGCGGATGGACAGGGGGATTCGGGGGCTACACCTTC. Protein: CSGWTGGFGGYTF.